This T cell receptor beta chain stems from a study of CD8 T cell repertoires and HIV-1 epitope variants. Study overall: Twenty-five autologous and known Gag and Nef epitope variant peptides each stimulated T cells separately. Tested: three Gag epitope families, Nef HW9 and YT9. An uncultured baseline aliquot held 1M T cells. Study-level findings and limits: About ten TCR beta clonotypes were antigen-specific, six apparently recognizing autologous or escape variants.

Assay used: immunoSEQ multiplex PCR; TCRdb lists only in-frame clones, some missing. The data contain some 100,000 clones, over 70% of them seen just once; the ten biggest clones take up under 30%. To note about this clone: The target antigen is unknown.

Trimming removed 4 bases at V and 8 bases at J, with 14 bases between. The length of the CDR3 is 13 residues. Germline assignment: CDR1 MNHNY and CDR2 SVGAGI (reference sequence). Sequenced: uncultured baseline CD8+ T cells from peripheral blood mononuclear cells (PBMCs). The TCR sequence derives from a male donor with HIV. The chain links TRBV6-6 to TRBJ1-2, with TRBD1 as a possible D gene (5 bases). The CDR3 nucleotides are TGTGCCAGCAGTTCCCGGGACCGCGACGGCTACACCTTC. Translated, it gives CASSSRDRDGYTF.